Listed here are 3 T cell receptor beta chains from one sample, sequenced in a study of T-cell memory formation after mild COVID-19. TCRdb re-called the 5' RACE reads through MiXCR, storing one row per CDR3 protein. This sample has 300,000 to 350,000 distinct CDR3 sequences; just under 20% occur once, and the top ten carry more than 20%. Sequences were obtained from PBMCs or a T cell subset sorted from them (not recorded which). These TCRs come from a man between 18 and 35 years old who had mild COVID-19 (a few samples of this study predate the infection). Cell type and time point are not known.

The chain couples TRBV4-2 to TRBJ2-7, with D unclear. This CDR3 is 15 amino acids long. Deletions cut 4 bases from V and 3 bases from J, with 16 bases between. Germline CDR1 is LGHNA and CDR2 is YNFKEQ. The CDR3 sequence is CASSLRRQEHYEQYF. For the CDR3, the DNA is TGTGCCAGCAGCCTACGGCGGCAGGAGCACTACGAGCAGTACTTC.

The chain is built from TRBV6-6 and TRBJ1-6; 8 bases fit TRBD1. Germline V gene data show CDR1 as MNHNY and CDR2 as SVGAGI (reference sequence). V was clipped by 6 bases and J by 4 bases; unmatched bases: 17. The CDR3 length is 19 residues. The CDR3 protein is CASRSLGTGTGLYNSPLHF. In DNA, the CDR3 is TGTGCCAGCAGAAGTTTAGGCACCGGGACAGGTTTATATAATTCACCCCTCCACTTT.

The chain links TRBV4-1 to TRBJ1-1; D is uncertain. Per the germline V gene, CDR1 is MGHRA and CDR2 is YSYEKL. Trimming stripped 3 bases from V and 1 base from J, with 12 bases between. The CDR3 has 15 residues. In DNA, the CDR3 is TGCGCCAGCAGCCACGAGGGCACACCGAACACTGAAGCTTTCTTT. It specifies CASSHEGTPNTEAFF.